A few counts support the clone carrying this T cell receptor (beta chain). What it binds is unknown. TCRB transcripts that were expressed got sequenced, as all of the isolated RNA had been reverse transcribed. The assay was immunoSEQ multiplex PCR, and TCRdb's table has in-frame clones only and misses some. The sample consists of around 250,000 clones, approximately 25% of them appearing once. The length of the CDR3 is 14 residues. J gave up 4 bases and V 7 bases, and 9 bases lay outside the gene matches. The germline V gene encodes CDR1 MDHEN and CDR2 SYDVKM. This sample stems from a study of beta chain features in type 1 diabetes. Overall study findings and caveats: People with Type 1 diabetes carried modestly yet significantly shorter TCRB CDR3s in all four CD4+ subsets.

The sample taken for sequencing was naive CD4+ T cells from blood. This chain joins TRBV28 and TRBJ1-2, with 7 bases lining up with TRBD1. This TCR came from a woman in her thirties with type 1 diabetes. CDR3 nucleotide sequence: TGTGCCAGCACCTCCGACAGGGCTAGCTATGGCTACACCTTC. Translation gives CASTSDRASYGYTF.